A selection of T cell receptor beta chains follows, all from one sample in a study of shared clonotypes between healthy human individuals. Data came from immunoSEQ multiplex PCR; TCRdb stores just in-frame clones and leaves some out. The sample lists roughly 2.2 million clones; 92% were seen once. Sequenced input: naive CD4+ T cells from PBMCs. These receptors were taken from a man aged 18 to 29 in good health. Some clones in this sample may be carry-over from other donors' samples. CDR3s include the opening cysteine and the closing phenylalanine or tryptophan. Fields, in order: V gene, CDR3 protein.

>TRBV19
CASSTGVWDPVGEQFF
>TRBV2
CAAGTTTDTQYF
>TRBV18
CASSLSSGNTDTQYF
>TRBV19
CASTIPDAGPSGYTF
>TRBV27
CASSLAGLGGKEQYF
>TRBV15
CATSRDYPNQGIPYEQYF
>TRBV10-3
CAISDRDKNTTGELFF
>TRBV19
CASSPGRPNTEAFF
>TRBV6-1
CASSASDYGYTF
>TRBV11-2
CASSAYSGVDQPQHF
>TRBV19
CASSIEEGTGVGEQYF
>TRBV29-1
CSVDSRAEAFF
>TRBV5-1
CASSSVVTGGETQYF
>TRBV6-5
CASSHGQGPSYEQYF
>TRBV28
CASSLAGYGYTF
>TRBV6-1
CASRGTNEREAPQYF